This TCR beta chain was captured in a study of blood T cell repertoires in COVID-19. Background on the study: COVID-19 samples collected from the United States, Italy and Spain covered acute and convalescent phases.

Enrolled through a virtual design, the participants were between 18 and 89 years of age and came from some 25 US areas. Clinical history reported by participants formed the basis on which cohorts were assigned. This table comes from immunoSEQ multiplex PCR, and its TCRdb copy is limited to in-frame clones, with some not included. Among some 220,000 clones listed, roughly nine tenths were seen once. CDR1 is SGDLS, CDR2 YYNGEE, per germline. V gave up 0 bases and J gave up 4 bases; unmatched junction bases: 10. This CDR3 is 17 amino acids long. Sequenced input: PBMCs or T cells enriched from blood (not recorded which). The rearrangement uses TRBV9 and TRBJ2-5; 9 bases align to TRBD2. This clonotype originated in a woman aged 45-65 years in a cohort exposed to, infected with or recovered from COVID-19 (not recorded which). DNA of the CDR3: TGTGCCAGCAGCGTAGCCGCCCAGCGGGGGGTCCGAGAGACCCAGTACTTC. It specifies CASSVAAQRGVRETQYF. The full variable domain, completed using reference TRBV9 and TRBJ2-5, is DSGVTQTPKHLITATGQRVTLRCSPRSGDLSVYWYQQSLDQGLQFLIQYYNGEERAKGNILERFSAQQFPDLHSELNLSSLELGDSALYFCASSVAAQRGVRETQYFGPGTRLLVL.